Listed below are T cell receptor beta chains from one sample, sequenced in a study of blood T cells in healthy people across ages. One entry per CDR3 protein results from TCRdb running MiXCR on the 5' RACE reads. This sample carries fewer than 1 million distinct CDR3 sequences, roughly 44% of them seen once, and the ten largest clones take about 19%. Material: blood. The receptor set was obtained from a man in his sixties in good health. Each CDR3 is given with its conserved first and last residue. D genes are given only for firm matches. Clone sizes are given selectively: once, few, many, or a class where the clone is expanded.

D	size	V	J	CDR3	DNA
.	.	TRBV30	TRBJ2-1	CAWTPRGPYEQFF	TGTGCCTGGACTCCCCGCGGGCCATATGAGCAGTTCTTT
TRBD2	.	TRBV2	TRBJ2-5	CASSETSGRAETQYF	TGTGCCAGCAGCGAGACTAGCGGGAGGGCGGAGACCCAGTACTTC
.	.	TRBV20-1	TRBJ2-3	CSALRLTGKDTQYF	TGCAGTGCTCTAAGACTTACGGGGAAAGATACGCAGTATTTT
TRBD2	.	TRBV6-6	TRBJ2-5	CASTPGGSRETQYF	TGTGCCAGCACTCCGGGAGGGAGTAGAGAGACCCAGTACTTC
TRBD1	once	TRBV20-1	TRBJ1-1	CSARDRGQGNTEAFF	TGCAGTGCTAGAGATCGCGGACAGGGGAACACTGAAGCTTTCTTT
.	few	TRBV27	TRBJ1-2	CASSFKLGQGNYGYTF	TGTGCCAGCAGTTTTAAATTAGGGCAGGGAAACTATGGCTACACCTTC
TRBD1	many	TRBV4-3	TRBJ2-5	CASSLNPGQGTETQYF	TGCGCCAGCAGCCTCAATCCGGGACAGGGGACAGAGACCCAGTACTTC
TRBD2	.	TRBV4-1	TRBJ2-3	CTSSRVAGGRPDTQYF	TGCACCAGCAGCCGGGTAGCGGGGGGGCGGCCAGATACGCAGTATTTT
TRBD1	.	TRBV7-9	TRBJ2-1	CASSGRTGGGDEQFF	TGTGCCAGCAGCGGCCGGACAGGGGGCGGCGATGAGCAGTTCTTC
.	.	TRBV6-5	TRBJ2-3	CANSYGGGAGTQYF	TGTGCCAACAGTTACGGAGGGGGGGCTGGTACGCAGTATTTT
.	.	TRBV9	TRBJ2-5	CASSVGMGASGQETQYF	TGTGCCAGCAGCGTAGGGATGGGGGCTAGCGGACAAGAGACCCAGTACTTC
TRBD1	.	TRBV6-1	TRBJ1-5	CASRPDRSLNQPQHF	TGTGCCAGCAGGCCGGACAGGAGCCTCAATCAGCCCCAGCATTTT
.	few	TRBV27	TRBJ1-2	CASSLVPLTNYGYTF	TGTGCCAGCAGTTTGGTTCCACTTACTAACTATGGCTACACCTTC
TRBD2	.	TRBV28	TRBJ2-5	CAGSFTSGGELETQYF	TGTGCCGGCAGTTTTACGAGCGGGGGGGAGCTGGAGACCCAGTACTTC
TRBD1	few	TRBV29-1	TRBJ2-7	CSVDTGGYEQYF	TGCAGCGTTGATACAGGGGGTTACGAGCAGTACTTC
.	few	TRBV5-1	TRBJ2-3	CASSLNSFTDTQYF	TGCGCCAGCAGCTTGAACAGCTTCACAGATACGCAGTATTTT
.	.	TRBV4-3	TRBJ2-6	CASSQEAGLNYVLTF	TGCGCCAGCAGCCAAGAGGCAGGGCTTAACTACGTCCTGACTTTC
.	few	TRBV29-1	TRBJ2-5	CSVTRGSGLETQYF	TGCAGCGTTACCCGGGGTAGCGGTCTCGAGACCCAGTACTTC
.	.	TRBV7-9	TRBJ2-1	CAGAGSGFDEQFF	TGTGCCGGCGCCGGGTCGGGGTTTGATGAGCAGTTCTTC
TRBD1	few	TRBV27	TRBJ2-7	CASARQGAGEQYF	TGTGCCAGCGCCCGACAGGGGGCGGGGGAGCAGTACTTC
TRBD1	few	TRBV20-1	TRBJ2-1	CSARGQGYAAEQFF	TGCAGTGCTAGAGGACAGGGGTATGCGGCTGAGCAGTTCTTC
.	.	TRBV13	TRBJ1-2	CASSLPQGNGYTF	TGTGCCAGCAGCTTACCCCAGGGTAATGGCTACACCTTC
.	.	TRBV5-1	TRBJ1-2	CASSLEARGYTF	TGCGCCAGCAGCTTGGAAGCGCGAGGCTACACCTTC
TRBD1	few	TRBV27	TRBJ2-1	CASSLIGQAAESSYNEQFF	TGTGCCAGCAGTTTAATAGGACAGGCGGCGGAGAGCTCCTACAATGAGCAGTTCTTC
.	.	TRBV28	TRBJ2-1	CASRLGRANEQFF	TGTGCCAGCAGACTAGGCAGGGCGAATGAGCAGTTCTTC
TRBD2	.	TRBV7-2	TRBJ2-1	CASSPRASGGFSYNEQFF	TGTGCCAGCAGCCCCCGGGCTAGCGGGGGTTTTTCCTACAATGAGCAGTTCTTC
.	.	TRBV5-1	TRBJ2-7	CASSLVLSENRDTQYF	TGCGCCAGCAGCTTGGTATTATCGGAGAACAGGGACACCCAGTACTTC
TRBD2	many	TRBV6-5	TRBJ2-1	CASSYLAGAYNEQFF	TGTGCCAGCAGTTATTTAGCGGGGGCATACAATGAGCAGTTCTTC
.	.	TRBV12-3/TRBV12-4	TRBJ1-6	CASSLTGSSSYNSPLHF	TGTGCCAGCAGTTTGACCGGATCCAGCTCCTATAATTCACCCCTCCACTTT
TRBD1	.	TRBV7-9	TRBJ2-5	CASTPGDRGQEAQYF	TGTGCCAGCACCCCTGGGGACAGGGGCCAAGAGGCCCAGTACTTC
.	many	TRBV5-1	TRBJ2-7	CASSGGLPEYEQYF	TGCGCCAGCAGCGGCGGACTACCGGAATACGAGCAGTACTTC